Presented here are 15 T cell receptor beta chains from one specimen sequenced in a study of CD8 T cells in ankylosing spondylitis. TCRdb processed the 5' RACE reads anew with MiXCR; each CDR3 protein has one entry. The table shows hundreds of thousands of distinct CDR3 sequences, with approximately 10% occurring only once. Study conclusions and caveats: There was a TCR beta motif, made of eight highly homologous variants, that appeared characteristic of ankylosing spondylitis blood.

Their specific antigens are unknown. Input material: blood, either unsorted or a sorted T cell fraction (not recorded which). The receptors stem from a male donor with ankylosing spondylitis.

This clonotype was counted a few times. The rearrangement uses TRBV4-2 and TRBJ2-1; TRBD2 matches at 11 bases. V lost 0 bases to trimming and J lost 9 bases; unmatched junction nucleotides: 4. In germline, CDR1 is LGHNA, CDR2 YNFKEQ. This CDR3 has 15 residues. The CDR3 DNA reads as TGTGCCAGCAGCCAAGAGACTAGCGGGGCGGGTGAGCAGTTCTTC. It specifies CASSQETSGAGEQFF.

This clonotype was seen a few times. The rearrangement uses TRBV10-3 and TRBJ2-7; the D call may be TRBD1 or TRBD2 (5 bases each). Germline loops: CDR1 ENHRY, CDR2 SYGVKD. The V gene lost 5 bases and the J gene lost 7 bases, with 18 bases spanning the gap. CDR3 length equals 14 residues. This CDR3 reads CAISNVRGVREQYF. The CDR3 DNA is TGTGCCATCAGTAATGTCAGAGGGGTGCGGGAGCAGTACTTC.

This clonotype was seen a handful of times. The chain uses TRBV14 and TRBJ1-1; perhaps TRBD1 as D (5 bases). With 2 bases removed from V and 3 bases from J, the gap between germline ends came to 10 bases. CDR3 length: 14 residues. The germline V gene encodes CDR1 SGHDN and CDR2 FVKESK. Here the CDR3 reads CASSQRRAYTEAFF. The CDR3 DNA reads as TGTGCCAGCAGCCAACGCAGGGCCTACACTGAAGCTTTCTTT.

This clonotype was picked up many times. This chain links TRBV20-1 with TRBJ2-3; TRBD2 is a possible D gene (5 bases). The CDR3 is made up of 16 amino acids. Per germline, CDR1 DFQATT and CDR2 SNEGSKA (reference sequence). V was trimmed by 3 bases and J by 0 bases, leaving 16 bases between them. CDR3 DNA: TGCAGTGCTAGTCCCAGACTACCTACTAGCACAGATACGCAGTATTTT. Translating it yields CSASPRLPTSTDTQYF.

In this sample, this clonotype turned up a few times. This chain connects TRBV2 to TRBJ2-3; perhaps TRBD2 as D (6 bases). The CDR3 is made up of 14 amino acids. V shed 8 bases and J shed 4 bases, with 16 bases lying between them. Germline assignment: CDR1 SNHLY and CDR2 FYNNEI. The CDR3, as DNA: TGTGCCAGCGGGTGGGAGGACTTGCCAGATACGCAGTATTTT. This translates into CASGWEDLPDTQYF.

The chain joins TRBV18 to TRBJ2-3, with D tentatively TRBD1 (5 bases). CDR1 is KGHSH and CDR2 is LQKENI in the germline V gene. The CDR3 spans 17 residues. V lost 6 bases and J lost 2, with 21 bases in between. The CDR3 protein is CASSRTSQGSDTDTQYF. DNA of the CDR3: TGTGCCAGCTCGCGTACGAGCCAGGGTTCGGACACAGATACGCAGTATTTT.

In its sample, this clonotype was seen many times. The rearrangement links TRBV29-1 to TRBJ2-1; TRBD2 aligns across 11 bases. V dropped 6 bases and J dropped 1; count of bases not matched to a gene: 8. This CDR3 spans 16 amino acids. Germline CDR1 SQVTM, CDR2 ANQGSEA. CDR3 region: CSVVILAGVSYNEQFF. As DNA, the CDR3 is TGCAGCGTAGTAATACTAGCGGGAGTTTCCTACAATGAGCAGTTCTTC.

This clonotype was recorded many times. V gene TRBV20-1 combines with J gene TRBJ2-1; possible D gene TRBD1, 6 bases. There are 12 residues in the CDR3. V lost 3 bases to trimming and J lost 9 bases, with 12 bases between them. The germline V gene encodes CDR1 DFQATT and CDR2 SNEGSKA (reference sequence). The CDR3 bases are TGCAGTGCTAGGGGGGCCAGGAGTGAGCAGTTCTTC. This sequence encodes CSARGARSEQFF.

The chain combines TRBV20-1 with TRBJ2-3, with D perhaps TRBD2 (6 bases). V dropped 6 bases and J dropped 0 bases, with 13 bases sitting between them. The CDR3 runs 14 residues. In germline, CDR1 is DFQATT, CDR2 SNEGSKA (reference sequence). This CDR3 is CSAASEPSTDTQYF. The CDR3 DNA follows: TGCAGTGCAGCTAGCGAGCCTAGCACAGATACGCAGTATTTT.

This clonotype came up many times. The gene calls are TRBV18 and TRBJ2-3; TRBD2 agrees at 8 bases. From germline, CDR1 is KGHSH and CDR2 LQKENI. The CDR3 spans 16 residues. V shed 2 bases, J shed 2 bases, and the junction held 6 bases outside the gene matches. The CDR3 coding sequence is TGTGCCAGCTCACCAAGAGCGGGAGACACCACAGATACGCAGTATTTT. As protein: CASSPRAGDTTDTQYF. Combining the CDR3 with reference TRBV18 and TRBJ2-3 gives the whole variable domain NAGVMQNPRHLVRRRGQEARLRCSPMKGHSHVYWYRQLPEEGLKFMVYLQKENIIDESGMPKERFSAEFPKEGPSILRIQQVVRGDSAAYFCASSPRAGDTTDTQYFGPGTRLTVL.

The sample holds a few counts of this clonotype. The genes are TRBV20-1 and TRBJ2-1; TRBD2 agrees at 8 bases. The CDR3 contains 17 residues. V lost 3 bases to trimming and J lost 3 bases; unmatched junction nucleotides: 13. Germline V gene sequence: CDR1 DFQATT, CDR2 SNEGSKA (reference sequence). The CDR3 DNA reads TGCAGTGCTAGTGGAGGGCAGCGGGGGCTATACTACAATGAGCAGTTCTTC. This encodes CSASGGQRGLYYNEQFF.

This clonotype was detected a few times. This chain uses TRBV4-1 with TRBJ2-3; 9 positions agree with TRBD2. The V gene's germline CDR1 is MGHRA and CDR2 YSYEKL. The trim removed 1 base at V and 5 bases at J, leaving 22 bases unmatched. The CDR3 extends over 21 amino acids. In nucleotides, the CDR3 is TGCGCCAGCAGCCAAGTGAGAAGGGAAGTTAGGTGGCGGGGGGGCCAAGATACGCAGTATTTT. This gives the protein CASSQVRREVRWRGGQDTQYF.

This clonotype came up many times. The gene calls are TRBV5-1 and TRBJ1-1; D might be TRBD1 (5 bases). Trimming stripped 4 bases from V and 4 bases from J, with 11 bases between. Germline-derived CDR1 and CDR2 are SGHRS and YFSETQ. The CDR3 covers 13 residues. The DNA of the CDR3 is TGCGCCAGCAGCCCCGGGACGGGCACTGAAGCTTTCTTT. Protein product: CASSPGTGTEAFF.

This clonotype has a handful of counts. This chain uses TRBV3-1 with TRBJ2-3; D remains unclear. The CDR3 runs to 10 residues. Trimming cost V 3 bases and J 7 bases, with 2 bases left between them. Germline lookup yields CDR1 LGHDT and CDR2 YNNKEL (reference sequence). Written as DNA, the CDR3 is TGTGCCAGCAGCCATCATACGCAGTATTTT. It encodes CASSHHTQYF.

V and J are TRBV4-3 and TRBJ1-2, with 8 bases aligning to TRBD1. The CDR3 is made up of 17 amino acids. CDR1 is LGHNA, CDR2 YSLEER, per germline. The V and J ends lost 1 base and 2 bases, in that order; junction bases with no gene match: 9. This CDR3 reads CASSQVLVDRGNYGYTF. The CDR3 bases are TGCGCCAGCAGCCAAGTACTGGTAGACAGGGGAAACTATGGCTACACCTTC.